The next 18 T cell receptor beta chains were all read from a single sample in a study of blood T cell repertoires in COVID-19. Only in-frame clones appear in the TCRdb table, and some are missing; sequencing was by immunoSEQ multiplex PCR. The table lists some 320,000 clones, roughly nine tenths of them singletons, with over 8.5% in the top ten. Sequencing used peripheral blood. Receptors were obtained from a woman in her thirties with COVID-19, enrolled during active disease.

This chain uses TRBV3-1 (or the pseudogene TRBV3-2) with TRBJ1-2, with a tentative D call TRBD1 (6 bases). The CDR3 has 15 amino acids. CDR1 LGHDT and CDR2 YNNKEL come from the germline V gene (reference sequence). Trimming left V 0 bases short and J 5 bases short, with 13 bases between. CDR3 DNA: TGTGCCAGCAGCCAAGATTTCAGGGGTATATATGGCTACACCTTC. It encodes CASSQDFRGIYGYTF.

This clone was counted only a few times. The rearrangement uses TRBV19 and TRBJ2-3; 12 bases fit TRBD2. The CDR3 length is 16 residues. V trimming: 1 base; J trimming: 1 base; junction bases outside the gene matches: 0. Germline CDR1 reads LNHDA; CDR2 reads SQIVND (reference sequence). The CDR3 sequence: CASSIGLAGGTDTQYF. As DNA, the CDR3 is TGTGCCAGTAGTATAGGACTAGCGGGGGGCACAGATACGCAGTATTTT.

This chain joins TRBV7-9 and TRBJ2-5, with unresolved D. The CDR3 sequence is 13 residues long. Trimming left V 2 bases short and J 1 base short, with 5 bases between. Germline V gene sequence: CDR1 SEHNR, CDR2 FQNEAQ (reference sequence). CDR3 region: CASSLPGQETQYF. CDR3 coding DNA: TGTGCCAGCAGCTTACCCGGCCAAGAGACCCAGTACTTC.

The chain couples TRBV10-1 to TRBJ2-3; 9 bases agree with TRBD2. Germline assignment: CDR1 WNHNN and CDR2 SYGVQD (reference sequence). CDR3 length: 15 amino acids. The trim removed 1 base at V and 5 bases at J, leaving 4 bases unmatched. The CDR3 is CASSEWRGGQDTQYF. As DNA, the CDR3 is TGCGCCAGCAGTGAGTGGCGGGGGGGCCAAGATACGCAGTATTTT.

This sequence joins TRBV19 and TRBJ2-5, with 9 bases aligning to TRBD2. Per the germline V gene, CDR1 is LNHDA and CDR2 is SQIVND (reference sequence). The CDR3 totals 15 residues. V dropped 6 bases and J dropped 5; count of bases not matched to a gene: 10. The CDR3 DNA follows: TGTGCCAGTAGCCCAATAGCGGGGGCGGGGGAGACCCAGTACTTC. Amino acids: CASSPIAGAGETQYF.

This clone was detected only once. This rearrangement joins TRBV18 to TRBJ2-3; no firm D call. The CDR3 runs 16 residues. Trimming shortened V by 3 bases and J by 2 bases, and 15 bases separated the two germline ends. Germline assignment: CDR1 KGHSH and CDR2 LQKENI. This CDR3 is CASSPLSSVTTDTQYF. The CDR3 region has the DNA TGTGCCAGCTCACCCCTATCCAGCGTTACCACAGATACGCAGTATTTT.

The chain joins TRBV27 to TRBJ1-6; 7 bases align to TRBD1. Per germline, CDR1 MNHEY and CDR2 SMNVEV (reference sequence). The CDR3 is 12 residues long. V trimming: 6 bases; J trimming: 10 bases; junction bases outside the gene matches: 3. This CDR3 reads CASRNRGSPLHF. The CDR3 region has the DNA TGTGCCAGCAGAAACAGGGGATCACCCCTCCACTTT.

V usage is TRBV5-5 and J usage is TRBJ1-2; TRBD1 matches at 9 bases. The CDR3 loop spans 15 amino acids. Trimming removed 2 bases from V and 4 bases from J; junction bases left unmatched: 6. The V gene's germline CDR1 is SGHKS and CDR2 YYEKEE (reference sequence). As DNA, the CDR3 is TGTGCCAGCAGCTTCCGACAGGGGGTTAGCTATGGCTACACCTTC. This translates into CASSFRQGVSYGYTF. The complete variable domain, with remaining parts taken from reference TRBV5-5 and TRBJ1-2, reads DAGVTQSPTHLIKTRGQQVTLRCSPISGHKSVSWYQQVLGQGPQFIFQYYEKEERGRGNFPDRFSARQFPNYSSELNVNALLLGDSALYLCASSFRQGVSYGYTFGSGTRLTVV.

The CDR3 loop is CASSRGYNEQFF. CDR3 nucleotide sequence: TGTGCCAGTAGTAGAGGTTACAATGAGCAGTTCTTC. V usage is TRBV19 and J usage is TRBJ2-1; D not resolved. The ends were cut back, 4 bases at V and 4 bases at J, with 5 bases in the middle. This CDR3 has 12 amino acids. CDR1 LNHDA and CDR2 SQIVND come from the germline V gene (reference sequence).

This rearrangement joins TRBV6-5 to TRBJ2-2; D call uncertain. V was pared by 6 bases and J by 0 bases, with 8 bases between. Germline CDR1 and CDR2: MNHEY and SVGAGI. This CDR3 spans 14 amino acids. The CDR3 sequence is CASSLDSNTGELFF. In nucleotides, the CDR3 is TGTGCCAGCAGCCTAGACTCGAACACCGGGGAGCTGTTTTTT.

The rearrangement links TRBV19 to TRBJ2-7; D may be TRBD2 (6 bases). The CDR3 runs 15 residues. Germline V gene sequence: CDR1 LNHDA, CDR2 SQIVND (reference sequence). V was clipped by 6 bases and J by 2 bases, with 17 bases between them. DNA for the CDR3: TGTGCCAGTAGGAGAACGGGGGAACCTACCTACGAGCAGTACTTC. Its protein product is CASRRTGEPTYEQYF.

There are a few counts of this clone. This sequence joins TRBV28 and TRBJ2-7; TRBD2 agrees at 8 bases. CDR1 and CDR2 from the germline V gene are MDHEN and SYDVKM. Trimming at V came to 6 bases and at J to 3 bases, leaving 10 bases not matched to a gene. This CDR3 is built from 15 residues. The CDR3 DNA follows: TGTGCCAGCAGACGAGGACTAGCCCGAATCTACGAGCAGTACTTC. Its translation: CASRRGLARIYEQYF. Combining the CDR3 with reference TRBV28 and TRBJ2-7 gives the whole variable domain DVKVTQSSRYLVKRTGEKVFLECVQDMDHENMFWYRQDPGLGLRLIYFSYDVKMKEKGDIPEGYSVSREKKERFSLILESASTNQTSMYLCASRRGLARIYEQYFGPGTRLTVT.

This clone was observed a few times. The J gene is TRBJ2-7, the V gene TRBV11-2; D may be TRBD1 (5 bases). V was trimmed by 5 bases and J by 4 bases, leaving 15 bases between them. Per germline, CDR1 SGHAT and CDR2 FQNNGV. This CDR3 has 14 residues. The CDR3 loop is CASSPGQGSYEQYF. The DNA for the CDR3 is TGTGCCAGCAGCCCCGGGCAGGGTTCTTACGAGCAGTACTTC.

This chain joins TRBV5-1 and TRBJ2-5; TRBD1 agrees at 8 bases. The V segment lost 4 bases and the J segment 0 bases; nucleotides outside the gene matches: 5. This CDR3 spans 15 amino acids. The germline CDR1 and CDR2 sequences are SGHRS and YFSETQ. The CDR3 DNA reads as TGCGCCAGCAGCGTGACAGGGGCGAACCAAGAGACCCAGTACTTC. Translated: CASSVTGANQETQYF.

J is TRBJ1-3 and V is TRBV28; D is perhaps TRBD1 (5 bases). The CDR3 loop spans 19 amino acids. Trimming cost V 2 bases and J 0 bases, with 20 bases left between them. CDR1 MDHEN and CDR2 SYDVKM come from the germline V gene. CDR3 amino acids: CASSLDGWGRPLSGNTIYF. CDR3 DNA sequence: TGTGCCAGCAGTTTAGATGGTTGGGGCAGGCCGCTCTCTGGAAACACCATATATTTT.

The rearrangement joins TRBV6-2 or TRBV6-3 to TRBJ1-1, with D possibly matching TRBD1 (6 bases). V was pared by 6 bases and J by 3 bases, with 14 bases between. Germline V gene lookup returns CDR1 MNHEY and CDR2 SVGEGT. The CDR3 sequence is 14 residues long. In DNA form, the CDR3 reads TGTGCCAGCAGCCCCTGGACAGACTACACTGAAGCTTTCTTT. Its protein product is CASSPWTDYTEAFF.

This rearrangement joins TRBV4-1 to TRBJ2-7; TRBD2 agrees at 8 bases. The junction had 10 bases not matched to a gene; V was cut back by 1 base and J by 5 bases. This CDR3 has 16 amino acids. Germline V lookup: CDR1 MGHRA, CDR2 YSYEKL. The CDR3 coding sequence is TGCGCCAGCAGCCAAGGGCTGGAGTGGCGGGGGGACGAGCAGTACTTC. This sequence encodes CASSQGLEWRGDEQYF.

This chain connects TRBV7-7 to TRBJ2-1; D may be TRBD2 (5 bases). The germline V gene has CDR1 SSHAT and CDR2 FNYEAQ (reference sequence). The CDR3 loop spans 14 amino acids. V was clipped by 0 bases and J by 5 bases, with 8 bases between them. CDR3 amino acids: CASSLAGRNNEQFF. DNA of the CDR3: TGTGCCAGCAGCTTAGCGGGGAGAAACAATGAGCAGTTCTTC.